One and the same sample provided the 20 T cell receptor beta chains below, sequenced in a study of cytomegalovirus exposure and HLA in healthy donors (dated by TCRdb to about 2017). The library was generated by the immunoSEQ multiplex PCR assay. The multiplex PCR relied on a mix of 60 forward primers for TCR Vbeta segments and 13 reverse primers for TCR Jbeta segments. The clones in this table, taken by TCRdb from immuneACCESS, are in-frame only. Not every clone is retained; where verified, under half of the shortfall comes from an unresolved V gene, and the cause of the rest is unknown. The table for this sample lists 110,000 to 150,000 clones; just under 70% of them were counted only once. The ten largest account for about 4.1% of the sample. Sample: PBMCs. The receptor source for this set is a man aged 60-69 years in good health and CMV-seronegative.

The CDR3 nucleotides read TGTGCCAGCAGTGAATCACTAGCGGGACATCAGTTCTTC. This translates into CASSESLAGHQFF. The chain combines TRBV25-1 with TRBJ2-1; 10 bases are shared with TRBD2. Germline values: CDR1 MGHDK, CDR2 SYGVNS. The trim removed 1 base at V and 13 bases at J, leaving 4 bases unmatched. CDR3 length equals 13 residues.

The rearrangement links TRBV21-1 to TRBJ1-1. TRBV21-1 is flagged as a pseudogene. The CDR3 loop spans 16 amino acids. The CDR3 is CASSKVAGPMNTEAFF. CDR3 sequence (DNA): TGTGCCAGCAGCAAAGTGGCGGGACCGATGAACACTGAAGCTTTCTTT.

In this sample, this clone turned up a few times. The chain employs TRBV4-3 and TRBJ1-4; TRBD1 agrees at 8 bases. V was clipped by 0 bases and J by 5 bases; unmatched bases: 8. The CDR3 covers 17 residues. Germline CDR1 is LGHNA and CDR2 is YSLEER. The CDR3 sequence is CASSQEAPGQENEKLFF. The CDR3 DNA follows: TGCGCCAGCAGCCAAGAGGCCCCGGGACAGGAGAATGAAAAACTGTTTTTT.

V and J are TRBV19 and TRBJ2-7; TRBD1 might be the D (5 bases). The CDR3 sequence is 15 residues long. Germline V gives CDR1 LNHDA, CDR2 SQIVND (reference sequence). Trimming pared 5 bases from V and 2 bases from J, leaving 16 bases between. CDR3 sequence (DNA): TGTGCCAGTAGTCGTGGGGCAGAAAATACCTACGAGCAGTACTTC. The encoded protein is CASSRGAENTYEQYF.

V gene TRBV29-1 combines with J gene TRBJ2-3; 7 bases fit TRBD1. V shed 6 bases and J 2 bases; nucleotides not matched to a gene: 5. Germline V gene sequence: CDR1 SQVTM, CDR2 ANQGSEA. This CDR3 region has 13 residues. The CDR3 loop reads CSVPGGSTDTQYF. For the CDR3, the DNA is TGCAGCGTGCCAGGGGGATCCACAGATACGCAGTATTTT.

This chain joins TRBV7-3 and TRBJ1-1; D gene uncertain. The CDR3 has 13 amino acids. Trimming took 5 bases from V and 7 from J, leaving 14 bases between them. Germline CDR1 reads SGHTA; CDR2 reads FQGTGA. The CDR3 DNA is TGTGCCAGCAGCCTCAACAGCCCAGGTGAAGCTTTCTTT. Its protein product is CASSLNSPGEAFF.

V and J are TRBV6-1 and TRBJ2-1; D is possibly TRBD2 (5 bases). The germline V gene has CDR1 MNHNS and CDR2 SASEGT. The length of the CDR3 is 13 residues. The V and J ends lost 6 bases and 3 bases respectively, with 9 bases between them. The chain's CDR3 is CASRMTNYNEQFF. The CDR3 nucleotides read TGTGCCAGCAGAATGACTAACTACAATGAGCAGTTCTTC.

The chain combines TRBV18 with TRBJ2-5, with TRBD1 matching over 7 bases. J lost 4 bases, V lost 1 base, and 3 bases had no gene match. The CDR3 has 14 residues. Germline CDR1 reads KGHSH; CDR2 reads LQKENI. This CDR3 is CASSPQTGRETQYF. Here the CDR3 DNA reads TGTGCCAGCTCACCACAGACAGGGCGAGAGACCCAGTACTTC.

J is TRBJ2-1 and V is TRBV5-1; a weak D match, TRBD1 (7 bases). The germline CDR1 and CDR2 sequences are SGHRS and YFSETQ. V lost 4 bases and J 3 bases, leaving 14 bases between the germline ends. The CDR3 totals 15 residues. CDR3 sequence: CASSPTGEVYNEQFF. The DNA for the CDR3 is TGCGCCAGCAGCCCAACAGGGGAGGTCTACAATGAGCAGTTCTTC.

V is TRBV5-8 and J is TRBJ1-5, with unresolved D. CDR1 is SGHTS and CDR2 is YDEGEE in the germline V gene. The CDR3 has 19 amino acids. V dropped 0 bases and J dropped 6 bases, with 25 bases sitting between them. CDR3 loop: CASSLEISSGEIFGQPQHF. The CDR3 DNA reads TGTGCCAGCAGCTTGGAGATAAGTTCCGGTGAAATCTTCGGTCAGCCCCAGCATTTT.

The chain recombines TRBV7-9 with TRBJ2-7; D is unresolved. V was clipped by 3 bases and J by 5 bases, with 14 bases between them. The germline gives CDR1 SEHNR, CDR2 FQNEAQ (reference sequence). The CDR3 length is 14 residues. The CDR3 DNA reads TGTGCCAGCAGCTTTAGGCAGGTTGACCACGAGCAGTACTTC. Amino acids: CASSFRQVDHEQYF.

The rearrangement uses TRBV25-1 and TRBJ2-7, with D possibly TRBD2 on 6 matching bases. This CDR3 is 13 amino acids long. The V gene's germline CDR1 is MGHDK and CDR2 SYGVNS. Trimming took 2 bases from V and 7 from J, leaving 12 bases between them. The CDR3 DNA reads TGTGCCAGCAGTGAAACTCGGCGGGGTGAGCAGTACTTC. Protein sequence: CASSETRRGEQYF.

This clone appeared a few times. The chain couples TRBV5-4 to TRBJ1-1, with TRBD1 matching 10 bases. The germline V gene encodes CDR1 SGHNT and CDR2 YYREEE (reference sequence). The junction had 5 bases not matched to a gene; V was cut back by 0 bases and J by 0 bases. This CDR3 has 17 amino acids. CDR3 loop: CASSLGQGAKLNTEAFF. CDR3 DNA: TGTGCCAGCAGCTTGGGACAGGGGGCCAAGTTGAACACTGAAGCTTTCTTT.

The V call is TRBV5-1, the J call TRBJ2-7, with 7 nucleotides matching TRBD1. The V and J ends lost 4 bases and 5 bases, in that order; junction bases with no gene match: 9. Germline lookup yields CDR1 SGHRS and CDR2 YFSETQ. This CDR3 is built from 14 residues. CDR3 sequence (DNA): TGCGCCAGCAGCGGGGACAGTCTTACCCACGAGCAGTACTTC. Its translation is CASSGDSLTHEQYF.

In DNA, the CDR3 is TGTGCCAGCCTACAGACAGGGAACACTGAAGCTTTCTTT. This gives the protein CASLQTGNTEAFF. The rearrangement joins TRBV19 to TRBJ1-1; a possible D gene is TRBD1 (6 bases). The CDR3 contains 13 residues. Between the trimmed V and J ends, which lost 9 bases and 1 base, there was a span of 12 bases. CDR1 is LNHDA and CDR2 is SQIVND in the germline V gene (reference sequence).

The rearrangement uses TRBV28 and TRBJ2-7, with D possibly being TRBD2 (6 bases). The CDR3 sequence is 13 residues long. Trimming removed 6 bases from V and 4 bases from J, with 13 bases in between. Looked up from germline, CDR1 is MDHEN and CDR2 is SYDVKM. CDR3 nucleotide sequence: TGTGCCAGCAGCCCGGAGGGGAGTTACGAGCAGTACTTC. Its protein product is CASSPEGSYEQYF.

This clone was counted between two and nine times. This chain uses TRBV10-2 with TRBJ2-1; 8 nucleotides line up with TRBD1. V was pared by 7 bases and J by 5 bases, with 10 bases of the junction left unmatched. The V gene's germline CDR1 is WSHSY and CDR2 SAAADI. The CDR3 is made up of 15 amino acids. The CDR3 region has the DNA TGCGCCAGCACGGGGCAGGGGGCAGAAGACAATGAGCAGTTCTTC. Translating gives CASTGQGAEDNEQFF.

This clone was counted only a few times. V is TRBV7-2 and J is TRBJ2-2, with TRBD1 matching 10 bases. This CDR3 has 15 amino acids. Germline trimming cut 3 bases from V and 5 bases from J; bases unmatched to any gene: 3. Germline loops: CDR1 SGHTA, CDR2 FQGNSA. The CDR3: CASSFRQGATGELFF. CDR3 bases: TGTGCCAGCAGCTTCCGACAGGGGGCAACCGGGGAGCTGTTTTTT.

This chain joins TRBV6-1 and TRBJ2-5; 12 positions agree with TRBD2. Germline trimming cut 6 bases from V and 4 bases from J; bases unmatched to any gene: 6. The CDR3 has 15 amino acids. The germline CDR1 and CDR2 sequences are MNHNS and SASEGT. The CDR3 bases are TGTGCCAGCAGAAAGACTAGCGGGAGTATAGAGACCCAGTACTTC. Protein sequence: CASRKTSGSIETQYF.

V and J are TRBV29-1 and TRBJ2-7; 10 bases line up with TRBD2. This CDR3 is 12 amino acids long. Per the germline V gene, CDR1 is SQVTM and CDR2 is ANQGSEA. V was pared by 7 bases and J by 3 bases, with 3 bases of the junction left unmatched. CDR3 in DNA: TGCAGCGCCGGGACTAGCGTCTACGAGCAGTACTTC. It yields the protein CSAGTSVYEQYF.